The 14 T cell receptor beta chains below come from one sample, sequenced in a study of Ad26.COV2.S vaccination and SARS-CoV-2 variants. Generated by immunoSEQ multiplex PCR, the TCRdb table keeps only in-frame clones and is missing some. The repertoire has roughly 240,000 clones, approximately 88% of them found once; the top ten carry around 10%. Treatment of the sample: around 19 received Ad26.COV2.S at low or high dose, single or two shots; 5 received placebo; per-sample allocation not given. Collection of samples fell on day 63 after the first vaccine or placebo injection. This specimen consisted of peripheral blood, obtained in a trial of Ad26.COV2.S vaccine versus placebo. The receptors originated from a person aged 18-60 years who received the Ad26.COV2.S COVID-19 vaccine or a placebo.

The chain is built from TRBV7-2 and TRBJ1-3; weak D call: TRBD1 (5 bases). The V end was cut by 5 bases, the J end by 2 bases, with 25 bases between. The CDR3 contains 19 residues. In germline, CDR1 is SGHTA, CDR2 FQGNSA. The CDR3 loop reads CASSPLLPGPREAGNTIYF. Here the CDR3 DNA reads TGTGCCAGCAGCCCCCTTTTGCCAGGGCCCAGGGAAGCTGGAAACACCATATATTTT.

The chain employs TRBV2 and TRBJ2-7; 12 bases align to TRBD1. V lost 10 bases and J lost 5; bases outside the gene matches: 9. The CDR3 is made up of 14 amino acids. From germline, CDR1 is SNHLY and CDR2 FYNNEI. The CDR3 sequence: CATQGQGALNEQYF. The CDR3, as DNA: TGTGCCACCCAGGGACAGGGGGCTTTGAACGAGCAGTACTTC.

This chain links TRBV28 with TRBJ1-2; D is possibly TRBD1 (6 bases). The V gene lost 5 bases and the J gene lost 4 bases, with 14 bases spanning the gap. The CDR3 contains 14 residues. Germline V gene sequence: CDR1 MDHEN, CDR2 SYDVKM. DNA for the CDR3: TGTGCCAGCAGTCAGCAGACAGGTTTCTATGGCTACACCTTC. Translating it yields CASSQQTGFYGYTF.

This chain uses TRBV18 with TRBJ2-7, with TRBD1 identical over 7 bases. V shed 6 bases, J shed 6 bases, and the junction held 8 bases outside the gene matches. Germline V CDR1 and CDR2: KGHSH, LQKENI. CDR3 size: 13 residues. This chain's CDR3 is CASSGTVRAEQYF. The CDR3 DNA follows: TGTGCCAGCTCCGGGACAGTTCGTGCCGAGCAGTACTTC.

The genes are TRBV12-3 or TRBV12-4 and TRBJ2-7; D is tentatively TRBD1 or TRBD2 (5 bases each). V shed 3 bases and J shed 1 base, with 7 bases lying between them. The length of the CDR3 is 13 residues. CDR3 in DNA: TGTGCCAGCAGTTTTGGGGGATCCTACGAGCAGTACTTC. Its translation is CASSFGGSYEQYF.

This clone has more than one count but fewer than ten. The same CDR3 is also encoded by other DNA sequences in this sample. The chain has TRBV6-1 and TRBJ1-5; D ambiguous. CDR3 size: 13 residues. Germline-derived CDR1 and CDR2 are MNHNS and SASEGT. V shed 3 bases and J shed 1 base, with 4 bases lying between them. The CDR3: CASSEGSNQPQHF. CDR3 sequence (DNA): TGTGCCAGCAGTGAGGGGAGCAATCAGCCCCAGCATTTT.

The rearrangement uses TRBV19 and TRBJ2-2, with 10 bases lining up with TRBD2. CDR3 length: 15 amino acids. Per the germline V gene, CDR1 is LNHDA and CDR2 is SQIVND (reference sequence). The V and J ends lost 6 bases and 2 bases, in that order; junction bases with no gene match: 3. The CDR3 here is CASSKLAGNTGELFF. The CDR3 DNA is TGTGCCAGTAGCAAACTAGCGGGAAACACCGGGGAGCTGTTTTTT.

The chain recombines TRBV27 with TRBJ2-7; no clear D. CDR3 size: 13 residues. Trimming shortened V by 5 bases and J by 3 bases, and 11 bases separated the two germline ends. CDR1 MNHEY and CDR2 SMNVEV come from the germline V gene (reference sequence). CDR3 sequence (DNA): TGTGCCAGCAGTACAACTTCAGGCTACGAGCAGTACTTC. This gives the protein CASSTTSGYEQYF.

With respect to this clone: The sample carries other DNA sequences with the same CDR3. The chain joins TRBV19 to TRBJ2-3; D unresolved. CDR3 length: 13 residues. Germline loops: CDR1 LNHDA, CDR2 SQIVND (reference sequence). The V and J ends lost 1 base and 2 bases respectively, with 4 bases between them. Here the CDR3 reads CASSIGPTDTQYF. The CDR3 DNA reads TGTGCCAGTAGTATAGGGCCCACAGATACGCAGTATTTT.

J is TRBJ1-1 and V is TRBV30, with D uncertain. The V and J ends lost 5 bases and 5 bases respectively, with 9 bases between them. Germline V gene data show CDR1 as GTSNPN and CDR2 as SVGIG (reference sequence). The CDR3 contains 11 residues. CDR3 DNA sequence: TGTGCCTGGTCCGAGCGAACTGAAGCTTTCTTT. It is translated as CAWSERTEAFF. Combining the CDR3 with reference TRBV30 and TRBJ1-1 gives the whole variable domain SQTIHQWPATLVQPVGSPLSLECTVEGTSNPNLYWYRQAAGRGLQLLFYSVGIGQISSEVPQNLSASRPQDRQFILSSKKLLLSDSGFYLCAWSERTEAFFGQGTRLTVV.

The chain combines TRBV5-1 with TRBJ2-5; TRBD2 agrees at 12 bases. The germline CDR1 and CDR2 sequences are SGHRS and YFSETQ. V was pared by 3 bases and J by 5 bases, with 8 bases of the junction left unmatched. This CDR3 spans 16 amino acids. CDR3 protein: CASSSRLAGVGETQYF. CDR3 in DNA: TGCGCCAGCAGCTCGCGACTAGCGGGAGTCGGGGAGACCCAGTACTTC. Filled out from reference TRBV5-1 and TRBJ2-5, the complete variable domain reads KAGVTQTPRYLIKTRGQQVTLSCSPISGHRSVSWYQQTPGQGLQFLFEYFSETQRNKGNFPGRFSGRQFSNSRSEMNVSTLELGDSALYLCASSSRLAGVGETQYFGPGTRLLVL.

The chain links TRBV4-1 to TRBJ2-2, with TRBD1 matching 7 bases. The CDR3 runs 16 residues. V was pared by 4 bases and J by 1 base, with 6 bases of the junction left unmatched. Germline loops: CDR1 MGHRA, CDR2 YSYEKL. CDR3 DNA: TGCGCCAGCAGCCCTAGTTGGACAGGGAACACCGGGGAGCTGTTTTTT. Translating it yields CASSPSWTGNTGELFF.

Note on this clone: A read error may produce the germline difference seen at one junction end. The chain has TRBV20-1 and TRBJ2-3; 7 positions match TRBD1. The CDR3 is 11 residues long. The germline V gene has CDR1 DFQATT and CDR2 SNEGSKA (reference sequence). In DNA, the CDR3 is TGCAGTGCCCCAGAAGGGGGCCGAAGTAATTTT. It translates to CSAPEGGRSNF.

Here the CDR3 reads CASSPGLATETQYF. Written as DNA, the CDR3 is TGTGCCAGCAGCCCGGGACTAGCTACGGAGACCCAGTACTTC. The chain couples TRBV6-5 to TRBJ2-5; 9 bases match TRBD2. After removal of 6 bases from V and 5 bases from J, the junction contained 7 bases not matched to a gene. CDR1 is MNHEY and CDR2 is SVGAGI in the germline V gene. This CDR3 contains 14 residues.